This is a list of T cell receptor beta chains from one sample in a study of CD4 and CD8 cells across lung adenocarcinoma regions. MiXCR, run by TCRdb on the PCR reads, gives a single entry per CDR3 protein. Altogether approximately 12,000 distinct CDR3 sequences are present, under 75% being singletons, with the ten largest covering 35% to 40%. The source material was CD8+ T cells from the margin of a lung tumor. All receptors come from a female donor with lung adenocarcinoma. The CD4 and CD8 labels of this study may be unreliable. The CDR3 runs from the conserved cysteine through the conserved F or W. A D gene is named only where the DNA matches it firmly. Clone size is stated in some rows and not others, as once, few, many or a class when expanded.

V: TRBV6-1; size: NA; D: NA; J: TRBJ2-7; DNA: TGTGCCAGCAGTGATGGAAGCTTAAGTCCATACGAGCAGTACTTC; CDR3: CASSDGSLSPYEQYF
V: TRBV6-1; size: NA; D: TRBD2; J: TRBJ2-7; DNA: TGTGCCAGCAGTCAAAGACTAGCGGAATACGAGCAGTACTTC; CDR3: CASSQRLAEYEQYF
V: TRBV27; size: NA; D: NA; J: TRBJ2-5; DNA: TGTGCCGGGGGGTTAGGGGGGCGAGACGCAGATACCCAGTACTTC; CDR3: CAGGLGGRDADTQYF
V: TRBV6-1; size: few; D: TRBD1; J: TRBJ2-3; DNA: TGTGCCAGCAGTGAAGAAGTGGGGACAGGGGGAAGAGATACGCAGTATTTT; CDR3: CASSEEVGTGGRDTQYF
V: TRBV25-1; size: NA; D: TRBD1; J: TRBJ2-1; DNA: TGTGCCAGCAGTGTCCCCGGGACAGGGGGCAATGAGCAGTTCTTC; CDR3: CASSVPGTGGNEQFF
V: TRBV25-1; size: NA; D: NA; J: TRBJ2-7; DNA: TGTGCCAGCAGCGAATCGGGGCGGCGAGGAAAAAACACGCAGTACTTC; CDR3: CASSESGRRGKNTQYF
V: TRBV27; size: NA; D: NA; J: TRBJ2-3; DNA: TGTGCCAGCAGTTTGGGCCGGGACCAAGATACCCAGTATTTT; CDR3: CASSLGRDQDTQYF
V: TRBV6-1; size: NA; D: NA; J: TRBJ2-6; DNA: TGTGCCAGCCAGTCTGGGGCCAACGTCCTGACTTTC; CDR3: CASQSGANVLTF
V: TRBV6-1; size: once; D: TRBD2; J: TRBJ2-3; DNA: TGTGCCAGCAGGGGGACTAGCGGGGGGGCGCCTGGCCCAGATACCCAGTATTTT; CDR3: CASRGTSGGAPGPDTQYF
V: TRBV27; size: NA; D: NA; J: TRBJ2-3; DNA: TGTGCGGGCAGCTGGGGCCGGGACACAGAGACGCAGTATTTT; CDR3: CAGSWGRDTETQYF
V: TRBV4-1; size: NA; D: NA; J: TRBJ2-1; DNA: TGCGCCAGCAGCCAAGATCTCCCCTCTGGGATTTACAATGAGCAGTTCTTC; CDR3: CASSQDLPSGIYNEQFF
V: TRBV6-1; size: NA; D: NA; J: TRBJ2-4; DNA: TGTGCCGGCGGGCAGGGCGTCTGCGCCACAAATATTCAGTATTTC; CDR3: CAGGQGVCATNIQYF
V: TRBV6-1; size: few; D: TRBD2; J: TRBJ2-4; DNA: TGTGCCAGCAGTCCTAGCGGGCACCCAACCAAAGACACGCAGTACTTC; CDR3: CASSPSGHPTKDTQYF
V: TRBV7-8; size: many; D: TRBD1; J: TRBJ2-1; DNA: TGTGCCAGCAGCTTCAGGGGGCTAAGTTACAATGAGCAGTTCTTC; CDR3: CASSFRGLSYNEQFF
V: TRBV6-5; size: NA; D: NA; J: TRBJ2-3; DNA: TGTGCCAGCAGTTACGCAATTGCAGATACGCAGTATTTT; CDR3: CASSYAIADTQYF
V: TRBV7-2; size: NA; D: NA; J: TRBJ2-4; DNA: TGTGCCAGCAGCCGGCTGCGGGGCCGTGATGGAGAGACTCAGTACTTC; CDR3: CASSRLRGRDGETQYF
V: TRBV30; size: NA; D: TRBD1; J: TRBJ2-7; DNA: TGTGCCTGGAGTAAACCAACTAGACAGGGCCACGAGCAGTACTTC; CDR3: CAWSKPTRQGHEQYF
V: TRBV6-5; size: NA; D: NA; J: TRBJ2-3; DNA: TGTGCCAGCAGTCACAGGGAAGGGCACACAGATACGCAGTATTTT; CDR3: CASSHREGHTDTQYF
V: TRBV6-1; size: NA; D: TRBD1; J: TRBJ2-3; DNA: TGTGCCAGCAGCCTTGGGACAGGGAGCGCAGATACGCAGTATTTT; CDR3: CASSLGTGSADTQYF
V: TRBV6-1; size: NA; D: NA; J: TRBJ2-5; DNA: TGTGCGAGTCTGGGGGGCGGGGACCAAGAGACCCAGTACTTC; CDR3: CASLGGGDQETQYF
V: TRBV10-2; size: NA; D: TRBD2; J: TRBJ2-5; DNA: TGCGCCAGCGGGACTACCGGGGGGACCCAGTACTTC; CDR3: CASGTTGGTQYF
V: TRBV7-2; size: once; D: TRBD2; J: TRBJ2-7; DNA: TGTGCCAGCAGCCGAAGACTAGCGGGAGCCGAGCAGTACTTC; CDR3: CASSRRLAGAEQYF
V: TRBV6-1; size: NA; D: TRBD1; J: TRBJ2-5; DNA: TGTGCCAGCAGGAGGACAGGGGGGGGGACCCAGTACTTC; CDR3: CASRRTGGGTQYF
V: TRBV6-1; size: NA; D: NA; J: TRBJ2-5; DNA: TGTGCCAGCAGTGAGACGGTTGGGGCAGGGGTAGAGACCCAGTACTTC; CDR3: CASSETVGAGVETQYF
V: TRBV6-1; size: NA; D: TRBD1; J: TRBJ2-2; DNA: TGTGCCAGCAGTGCCAGAACAGGGGGCGGCACCGGGGAGCTGTTTTTT; CDR3: CASSARTGGGTGELFF
V: TRBV6-5; size: once; D: NA; J: TRBJ2-3; DNA: TGTGCCAGCAGGTACTTAAACCCAGATACGCAGTATTTC; CDR3: CASRYLNPDTQYF
V: TRBV7-2; size: once; D: NA; J: TRBJ2-3; DNA: TGTGCCAGCAGCTTAGACAGCGGAGGCACAGATACGCAGTATTTT; CDR3: CASSLDSGGTDTQYF